The T cell receptor (beta chain) described here comes from a study of naive and memory T cell subsets. Overall study findings and caveats: Over 95% of naive TCR sequences appeared only once after error correction, unlike memory subsets.

There are many counts of this clonotype. The antigen remains unidentified. Both TRBC1 and TRBC2 were covered by a beta constant-region primer of two equimolar oligonucleotides. Four rounds of PCR amplified the ligated cDNA using nested alpha and beta constant-region primers plus SP2. TCRdb passed the UMI-ligation and nested PCR reads through MiXCR, listing each CDR3 protein once. The sample has 20,000 to 25,000 distinct CDR3 sequences, around 10% seen once. The germline V gene encodes CDR1 MNHEY and CDR2 SMNVEV (reference sequence). With V trimmed by 5 bases and J by 4 bases, 7 bases remained unmatched. This CDR3 has 16 residues.

The receptor was derived from a human donor in good health. The chain couples TRBV27 to TRBJ2-1; 11 bases fit TRBD2. The sample taken for sequencing was central memory CD8+ T cells from blood. CDR3 nucleotide sequence: TGTGCCAGCAGTGTTGCTAGCGGGAGGTTTTACAATGAGCAGTTCTTC. This gives the protein CASSVASGRFYNEQFF.